This TCR beta chain stems from a study of blood T cell repertoires in COVID-19. This CDR3 is 16 amino acids long. The junction had 11 bases not matched to a gene; V was cut back by 6 bases and J by 3 bases. CDR1 SNHLY and CDR2 FYNNEI come from the germline V gene. Here immunoSEQ multiplex PCR was the method, and the copy in TCRdb shows in-frame clones only, minus some. The sample records roughly 150,000 clones, about 90% being singletons. V and J are TRBV2 and TRBJ1-2, with 9 bases matching TRBD1. This sequence originates from an older man with acute or convalescent COVID-19. The specimen sequenced was peripheral blood. The CDR3 DNA sequence: TGTGCCAGCAGCCCGGGACAGGGAAGGGGGGACTATGGCTACACCTTC. Its protein is CASSPGQGRGDYGYTF.